Sequencing of this T cell receptor beta chain was carried out in a study of cytomegalovirus exposure and HLA in healthy donors. Overall study findings and caveats: Researchers reported in a later analysis that common viral pathogens appeared linked to several top clusters.

Although they were nominally healthy when sampled, donors likely had unrecorded immune exposures. Researchers ran the PCR with 60 Vbeta and 13 Jbeta primers. Measured with immunoSEQ multiplex PCR; TCRdb has only the in-frame clones, and not every one. Counted here are fewer than 200,000 clones, about 80% occurring once; the ten biggest clones make up roughly an eighth. Turning to this clone: The antigen is not known.

Trimming stripped 3 bases from V and 4 bases from J, with 36 bases between. This CDR3 comprises 22 residues. The germline V gene encodes CDR1 SGDLS and CDR2 YYNGEE. V gene TRBV9 combines with J gene TRBJ2-3; tentative D call: TRBD2 (6 bases). The TCR sequence derives from a woman aged 30 to 39 in good health and CMV-seropositive. Material: PBMCs. The CDR3 DNA reads as TGTGCCAGCAGCGCATACCCATTAGGGTCTAGCGCTTATTCGACCCTCGCAGATACGCAGTATTTT. Its translation is CASSAYPLGSSAYSTLADTQYF.